One TCR beta chain is described in this entry. Its antigen remains unidentified. No base quality values were provided; no much bigger clone lies one nucleotide off. The data stem from a study of response to subunit inactivated influenza vaccine (dated by TCRdb to 2016 to 2019). About the study as a whole: The study used deep quantitative T cell receptor repertoire profiling to track responses to a trivalent subunit inactivated influenza vaccine. Results the study describes overall, beyond this receptor: The authors proposed that each seasonal influenza vaccination may bring in only a limited number of new T cells.

Library preparation employed RT-PCR. TCRdb records Illumina HiSeq 2500 as the sequencer. Through fastp at Q25 and MiXCR, TCRdb rebuilt clones from the public reads, retaining in-frame beta chains. Records with the same CDR3 protein are collapsed into one entry carrying the most frequent genes and DNA. For this sample there are a few hundred thousand distinct CDR3 sequences; 21% appear just once. Together, the top ten hold roughly 10% of the sample. CDR1 ENHRY and CDR2 SYGVKD were looked up in the germline V gene. The CDR3 has 12 amino acids, counting the end cysteine and phenylalanine. This entry keeps only the CDR3 DNA: 36 bases, framed from base 1. Trimmed from V: 4 bases; trimmed from J: 5 bases; junction bases lacking a gene match: 0.

The V and J segments used are TRBV10-3 and TRBJ2-5, and TRBD1 matches 8 of the central bases. The TCR comes from a man aged 50-75 years who received an inactivated influenza vaccine. Donor details come from another sample of the same person, matched by shared clones. Sequencing was performed on PBMCs from blood, taken about 20 months after vaccination. The CDR3 loop reads CAISGQGETQYF. The nucleotides are TGTGCCATCAGTGGACAGGGGGAGACCCAGTACTTC.